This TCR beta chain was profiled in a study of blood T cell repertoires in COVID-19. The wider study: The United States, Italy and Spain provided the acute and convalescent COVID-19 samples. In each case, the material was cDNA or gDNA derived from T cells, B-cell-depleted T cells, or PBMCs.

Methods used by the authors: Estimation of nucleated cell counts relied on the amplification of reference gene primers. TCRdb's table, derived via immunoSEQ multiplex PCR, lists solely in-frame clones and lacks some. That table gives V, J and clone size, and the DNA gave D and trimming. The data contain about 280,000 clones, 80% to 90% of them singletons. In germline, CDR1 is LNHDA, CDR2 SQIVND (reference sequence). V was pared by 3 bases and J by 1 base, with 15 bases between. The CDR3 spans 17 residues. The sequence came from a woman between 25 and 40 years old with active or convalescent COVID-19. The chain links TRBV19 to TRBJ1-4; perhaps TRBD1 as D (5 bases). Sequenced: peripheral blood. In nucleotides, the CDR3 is TGTGCCAGTAGTATCATCGGCAGGGAAGTAACTAATGAAAAACTGTTTTTT. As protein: CASSIIGREVTNEKLFF.